This entry lists 17 T cell receptor beta chains sequenced from one sample in a study of cytomegalovirus exposure and HLA in healthy donors. This table comes from immunoSEQ multiplex PCR, and its TCRdb copy is limited to in-frame clones, with some not included. The table has hundreds of thousands of clones, 75% to 90% seen once. The specimen was PBMCs. These receptors originate from a woman between 25 and 40 years old in good health and CMV-seropositive.

This sequence joins TRBV27 and TRBJ2-2; 9 bases match TRBD1. This CDR3 has 17 amino acids. V lost 2 bases and J lost 2; bases outside the gene matches: 6. Germline V gene data show CDR1 as MNHEY and CDR2 as SMNVEV (reference sequence). The CDR3 sequence: CASSLLPGQGNTGELFF. In DNA form, the CDR3 reads TGTGCCAGCAGTTTACTCCCGGGACAGGGAAACACCGGGGAGCTGTTTTTT.

V gene TRBV13 combines with J gene TRBJ2-7, with 10 bases that match TRBD2. Trimming took 5 bases from V and 3 from J; bases not matched to a gene: 10. The germline gives CDR1 PRHDT, CDR2 FYEKMQ (reference sequence). CDR3 length equals 16 residues. CDR3 sequence reads: CASSTTSSGRGYEQYF. CDR3 sequence (DNA): TGTGCCAGCAGCACGACCTCTAGCGGGAGAGGCTACGAGCAGTACTTC.

This rearrangement joins TRBV29-1 to TRBJ1-2; D unresolved. Trimming shortened V by 3 bases and J by 6 bases, and 8 bases separated the two germline ends. The length of the CDR3 is 11 residues. CDR1 SQVTM and CDR2 ANQGSEA come from the germline V gene. As DNA, the CDR3 is TGCAGCGTTGAGTCGGGAAATGGCTACACCTTC. It yields the protein CSVESGNGYTF.

This clone occurred a few times. This sequence joins TRBV6-7 and TRBJ2-3, with D hard to call. TRBV6-7 is an open reading frame whose function is uncertain. Trimming took 4 bases from V and 5 from J, leaving 7 bases between them. The CDR3 is 12 amino acids. The CDR3 DNA sequence: TGTGCCAGCAGTTTCCGTAGAGATACGCAGTATTTT. It translates to CASSFRRDTQYF.

This clone was seen just once. V is TRBV5-1 and J is TRBJ2-5; 8 bases line up with TRBD1. Trimming removed 4 bases from V and 5 bases from J; junction bases left unmatched: 7. This CDR3 has 14 residues. Germline loops: CDR1 SGHRS, CDR2 YFSETQ. CDR3 bases: TGCGCCAGCAGCCCGGACAGGGACGGCGAGACCCAGTACTTC. Its protein is CASSPDRDGETQYF.

J is TRBJ1-1 and V is TRBV7-9; maybe TRBD1 (6 bases). Trimming shortened V by 2 bases and J by 4 bases, and 11 bases separated the two germline ends. Germline V gene lookup returns CDR1 SEHNR and CDR2 FQNEAQ (reference sequence). The CDR3 extends over 14 amino acids. The CDR3: CASSLNTDSTEAFF. The CDR3 bases are TGTGCCAGCAGCTTAAATACGGACAGCACTGAAGCTTTCTTT.

This sequence joins TRBV27 and TRBJ1-2; 9 nucleotides match TRBD1. Germline V lookup: CDR1 MNHEY, CDR2 SMNVEV (reference sequence). CDR3 length equals 14 residues. The V segment lost 6 bases and the J segment 5 bases; nucleotides outside the gene matches: 7. CDR3 protein: CASSRTGTGYGYTF. Written as DNA, the CDR3 is TGTGCCAGCAGCCGAACCGGGACAGGGTATGGCTACACCTTC.

This clone was observed once. The chain recombines TRBV2 with TRBJ1-2; D is unclear. V was cut by 3 bases and J by 8 bases, with 19 bases left in between. The length of the CDR3 is 15 residues. Germline V lookup: CDR1 SNHLY, CDR2 FYNNEI. In nucleotides, the CDR3 is TGTGCCAGCAGTGATAGGTTGGAGGATTCTAGGGGCTACACCTTC. As protein: CASSDRLEDSRGYTF. Drawing the rest from reference TRBV2 and TRBJ1-2, the complete variable domain is EPEVTQTPSHQVTQMGQEVILRCVPISNHLYFYWYRQILGQKVEFLVSFYNNEISEKSEIFDDQFSVERPDGSNFTLKIRSTKLEDSAMYFCASSDRLEDSRGYTFGSGTRLTVV.

The chain carries TRBV20-1 and TRBJ2-7; D is unclear. Trimming removed 3 bases from V and 5 bases from J, with 8 bases in between. Germline V gene sequence: CDR1 DFQATT, CDR2 SNEGSKA (reference sequence). This CDR3 spans 11 amino acids. The CDR3 loop reads CSARLLDEQYF. The CDR3 DNA sequence: TGCAGTGCTAGGCTACTGGACGAGCAGTACTTC.

The CDR3, as DNA: TGCAGCGTCTCTGACAGGAACTATGGCTACACCTTC. Amino acid sequence: CSVSDRNYGYTF. The V and J genes are TRBV29-1 and TRBJ1-2; tentative D call: TRBD1 (6 bases). Deletions cut 6 bases from V and 2 bases from J, with 10 bases between. The CDR3 is made up of 12 amino acids. Germline V CDR1 and CDR2: SQVTM, ANQGSEA.

This rearrangement joins TRBV2 to TRBJ2-1; no clear D. In germline, CDR1 is SNHLY, CDR2 FYNNEI. The CDR3 spans 11 residues. With 6 bases removed from V and 11 bases from J, the gap between germline ends came to 11 bases. The CDR3 DNA reads as TGTGCCAGCAGAACGAACTTTAAGCAGTTCTTC. This codes for CASRTNFKQFF. The full variable domain, in which reference TRBV2 and TRBJ2-1 provide the parts outside the CDR3, is EPEVTQTPSHQVTQMGQEVILRCVPISNHLYFYWYRQILGQKVEFLVSFYNNEISEKSEIFDDQFSVERPDGSNFTLKIRSTKLEDSAMYFCASRTNFKQFFGPGTRLTVL.

This rearrangement joins TRBV19 to TRBJ1-1; D is unclear. Trimming removed 7 bases from V and 4 bases from J, with 16 bases in between. Germline-derived CDR1 and CDR2 are LNHDA and SQIVND (reference sequence). The CDR3 has 14 amino acids. CDR3 DNA: TGTGCCAGTATGTGGTCGTACGAGGGCACTGAAGCTTTCTTT. It specifies CASMWSYEGTEAFF.

The V and J genes are TRBV18 and TRBJ1-2, with 8 bases lining up with TRBD1. Germline CDR1 is KGHSH and CDR2 is LQKENI. The CDR3 runs 17 residues. V trimming: 2 bases; J trimming: 4 bases; junction bases outside the gene matches: 12. In DNA, the CDR3 is TGTGCCAGCTCACCATCGGGTGGATGGGACAGGTCCTATGGCTACACCTTC. Amino acids: CASSPSGGWDRSYGYTF.

This chain connects TRBV5-1 to TRBJ2-3, with D possibly being TRBD1 (5 bases). V lost 4 bases to trimming and J lost 0 bases, with 15 bases between them. The CDR3 consists of 16 residues. Germline loops: CDR1 SGHRS, CDR2 YFSETQ. The DNA of the CDR3 is TGCGCCAGCAGCACCGGACAAATTACTAGCACAGATACGCAGTATTTT. This gives the protein CASSTGQITSTDTQYF. Based on the CDR3 plus reference TRBV5-1 and TRBJ2-3, the full variable domain is KAGVTQTPRYLIKTRGQQVTLSCSPISGHRSVSWYQQTPGQGLQFLFEYFSETQRNKGNFPGRFSGRQFSNSRSEMNVSTLELGDSALYLCASSTGQITSTDTQYFGPGTRLTVL.

The chain couples TRBV5-1 to TRBJ2-7; 7 nucleotides align to TRBD2. V shed 0 bases and J 8 bases; nucleotides not matched to a gene: 8. The CDR3 is made up of 14 amino acids. In germline, CDR1 is SGHRS, CDR2 YFSETQ. The CDR3 coding sequence is TGCGCCAGCAGCTTGGGATTCCTAGCGGACCAGCAGTACTTC. As protein: CASSLGFLADQQYF.

The chain combines TRBV27 with TRBJ2-2, with D possibly TRBD1 on 5 matching bases. CDR1 MNHEY and CDR2 SMNVEV come from the germline V gene (reference sequence). CDR3 length: 14 amino acids. V was pared by 2 bases and J by 2 bases, with 6 bases between. CDR3 sequence: CASSLTGNTGELFF. Written as DNA, the CDR3 is TGTGCCAGCAGTTTAACAGGCAACACCGGGGAGCTGTTTTTT.

This chain connects TRBV7-2 to TRBJ2-5, with 8 bases matching TRBD2. The CDR3 length is 16 residues. CDR1 is SGHTA and CDR2 is FQGNSA in the germline V gene. The V and J ends lost 8 bases and 1 base, in that order; junction bases with no gene match: 12. CDR3 DNA: TGTGCCAGCCGTCCCGGGCGCGGGAGGATCCAAGAGACCCAGTACTTC. It codes for CASRPGRGRIQETQYF.